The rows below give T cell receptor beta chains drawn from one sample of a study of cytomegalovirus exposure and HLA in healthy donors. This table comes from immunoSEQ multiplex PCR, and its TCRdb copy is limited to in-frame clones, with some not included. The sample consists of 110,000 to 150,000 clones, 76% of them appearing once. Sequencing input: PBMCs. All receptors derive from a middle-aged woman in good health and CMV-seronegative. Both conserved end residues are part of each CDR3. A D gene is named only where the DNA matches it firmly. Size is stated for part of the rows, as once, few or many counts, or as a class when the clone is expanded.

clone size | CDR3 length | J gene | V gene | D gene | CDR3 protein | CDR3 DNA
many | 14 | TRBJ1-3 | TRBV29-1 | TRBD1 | CSIRTGNSGNTIYF | TGCAGCATAAGGACAGGGAACTCTGGAAACACCATATATTTT
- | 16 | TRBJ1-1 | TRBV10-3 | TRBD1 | CAISFQGQGADTEAFF | TGTGCCATCAGTTTTCAGGGACAGGGGGCGGACACTGAAGCTTTCTTT
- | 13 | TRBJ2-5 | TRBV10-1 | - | CASSEGHQETQYF | TGCGCCAGCAGTGAGGGGCACCAAGAGACCCAGTACTTC
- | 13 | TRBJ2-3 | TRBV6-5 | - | CASRRPGEDTQYF | TGTGCCAGCAGGAGACCGGGGGAAGATACGCAGTATTTT
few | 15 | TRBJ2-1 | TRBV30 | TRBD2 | CAWSKGLSSYNEQFF | TGTGCCTGGAGCAAGGGACTATCCTCCTACAATGAGCAGTTCTTC
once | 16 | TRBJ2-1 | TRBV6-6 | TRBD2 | CASSYLLSSGYNEQFF | TGTGCCAGCAGTTACCTCTTGTCTAGCGGATACAATGAGCAGTTCTTC
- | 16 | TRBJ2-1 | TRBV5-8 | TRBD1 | CAPLDSGQMIYNEQFF | TGTGCCCCCCTCGACTCGGGACAGATGATCTACAATGAGCAGTTCTTC
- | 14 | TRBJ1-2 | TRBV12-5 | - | CASGLARGSYGYTF | TGTGCTAGTGGTTTGGCAAGGGGGAGTTATGGCTACACCTTC
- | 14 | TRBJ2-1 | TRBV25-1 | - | CAPPRVQPYNEQFF | TGTGCCCCTCCCAGGGTACAGCCCTACAATGAGCAGTTCTTC
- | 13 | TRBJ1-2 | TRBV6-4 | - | CPGQGLHNYGYTF | TGTCCGGGGCAGGGGCTTCACAACTATGGCTACACCTTC
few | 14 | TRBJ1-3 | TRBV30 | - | CAWSGTDSGNTIYF | TGTGCCTGGAGTGGGACAGACTCTGGAAACACCATATATTTT
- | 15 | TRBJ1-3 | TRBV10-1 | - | CASGDTTTSGNTIYF | TGCGCCAGTGGAGATACAACTACCTCTGGAAACACCATATATTTT
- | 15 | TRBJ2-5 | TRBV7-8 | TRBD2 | CASSLLLAGGETQYF | TGTGCCAGCAGCTTACTGCTAGCGGGGGGGGAGACCCAGTACTTC
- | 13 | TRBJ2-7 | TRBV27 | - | CASSHRSDYEQYF | TGTGCCAGCAGTCACAGGTCCGACTACGAGCAGTACTTC